A selection of T cell receptor beta chains follows, all from one sample in a study of shared clonotypes between healthy human individuals. Method: immunoSEQ multiplex PCR; TCRdb's copy keeps in-frame clones and lacks some. The sample yields about 2.2 million clones, approximately 92% seen once. The sequenced sample consisted of naive CD8+ T cells from PBMCs. Every receptor here comes from a man between 18 and 29 years old in good health. Some clones in this sample may be carry-over from other donors' samples. Both conserved end residues are part of each CDR3.

CATAIEGSYNEQFF TRBV6-6 14 TRBJ2-1
CASRSEPRSTEAFF TRBV28 14 TRBJ1-1
CASSLAGLTNAAGYTF TRBV5-5 16 TRBJ1-2
CATSRDPGAINYGYTF TRBV15 16 TRBJ1-2
CASRGDTQYF TRBV6-5 10 TRBJ2-3
CATSRDTGLAGGPHNEQFF TRBV15 19 TRBJ2-1
CASTRGTAGNTEAFF TRBV19 15 TRBJ1-1
CASSRGEPGELFF TRBV7-3 13 TRBJ2-2
CASSPDRSYEQYF TRBV5-4 13 TRBJ2-7
CASSLAELAGVPEQYF TRBV5-1 16 TRBJ2-7
CSVERGRDYGYTF TRBV29-1 13 TRBJ1-2
CASSFVGLAGRDTQYF TRBV28 16 TRBJ2-3
CASEPTGNQPQHF TRBV28 13 TRBJ1-5
CASSQEFARGDEQFF TRBV4-1 15 TRBJ2-1
CASSPTAGRRYNEQFF TRBV11-2 16 TRBJ2-1
CSVEVAGGWGNEQFF TRBV29-1 15 TRBJ2-1
CASSPAGTGGHQPQHF TRBV7-8 16 TRBJ1-5
CSVVLAGAYNEQFF TRBV29-1 14 TRBJ2-1
CASSWALYSVGYEQYF TRBV5-5 16 TRBJ2-7
CASSEEVEQYF TRBV2 11 TRBJ2-7
CSVEDRSAGVYEQYF TRBV29-1 15 TRBJ2-7
CASSLGRGLAASYEQYF TRBV5-1 17 TRBJ2-7
CAIRGTSGTGATDTQYF TRBV10-3 17 TRBJ2-3
CASSLSMRAEQYF TRBV27 13 TRBJ2-7
CASSQDLIEGPYEQYF TRBV4-3 16 TRBJ2-7
CASSLEGVEQYF TRBV7-9 12 TRBJ2-7
CAISESTFTGSTDTQYF TRBV10-3 17 TRBJ2-3
CASSLGVATNEKLFF TRBV27 15 TRBJ1-4
CASSPGSSGTQYF TRBV9 13 TRBJ2-5
CATLGVTSSYEQYF TRBV7-3 14 TRBJ2-7
CASSVSGTGSYGYTF TRBV9 15 TRBJ1-2
CASRTTGESGQPQHF TRBV28 15 TRBJ1-5
CATTSAIYNEQFF TRBV10-3 13 TRBJ2-1
CASSMGQGAVKNIQYF TRBV5-1 16 TRBJ2-4
CASSLALGNEKLFF TRBV11-2 14 TRBJ1-4
CASSLSAGGWSYEQYF TRBV27 16 TRBJ2-7
CASSPRGLYQPQHF TRBV6-5 14 TRBJ1-5
CASSPGTREQFF TRBV7-9 12 TRBJ2-1
CASSLSGADTQYF TRBV7-3 13 TRBJ2-3
CASNTGLHPYEQYF TRBV6-5 14 TRBJ2-7
CASSIFGGKTEAFF TRBV19 14 TRBJ1-1
CASTHTGSYEQYF TRBV5-4 13 TRBJ2-7
CASSFHGSGPEAFF TRBV7-9 14 TRBJ1-1
CASSGGSGREAYNEQFF TRBV5-1 17 TRBJ2-1
CASSPRGPGEQYF TRBV6-5 13 TRBJ2-7
CASSPRTSGSKSGELFF TRBV11-3 17 TRBJ2-2
CASSLGLAGVEQFF TRBV11-2 14 TRBJ2-1
CASSISGLANQPQHF TRBV19 15 TRBJ1-5
CASSERDGSFYEQYF TRBV6-1 15 TRBJ2-7
CAWSYDSGSEQFF TRBV30 13 TRBJ2-1